These T cell receptor beta chains were read from a single sample in a study of Graves' ophthalmopathy and Graves' hyperthyroidism. TCRdb itself ran the multiplex PCR reads through MiXCR, one entry per CDR3 protein. Altogether hundreds of thousands of distinct CDR3 sequences are present, 22% being singletons, with the ten largest covering roughly 7.4%. Sequencing was done on a sample of peripheral blood. These receptors originate from a woman between 18 and 29 years old with stable Graves' hyperthyroidism. Some clones in this sample may be carry-over from other donors' samples. CDR3s include the opening cysteine and the closing phenylalanine or tryptophan. Each record gives: D gene, V gene, clone size, J gene, CDR3 DNA, CDR3 protein. A D gene is named only where the DNA matches it firmly. The size entry is marked missing in some rows and otherwise reads once, few, many or a size class.

>NA|TRBV10-3|many|TRBJ1-1
TGTGCCATCAGCGGGGGAGGCGGGAACACTGAAGCTTTCTTT
CAISGGGGNTEAFF
>TRBD1|TRBV20-1|many|TRBJ2-2
TGCAGTGCTCGCAGGGGGCGAGCGAACACCGGGGAGCTGTTTTTT
CSARRGRANTGELFF
>NA|TRBV27|NA|TRBJ2-2
TGTGCCAGCTATTCGGGCGGGGAGCTGTTTTTT
CASYSGGELFF
>NA|TRBV30|NA|TRBJ1-5
TGTGCCTGGAGTCCCAGAGAGGGGCGAGGGCCCCAGCATTTT
CAWSPREGRGPQHF
>TRBD2|TRBV11-2|many|TRBJ2-5
TGTGCCAGCAGCTCCACCCGGGGACTAGCGGGAGCGGGGACCCAGTACTTC
CASSSTRGLAGAGTQYF
>NA|TRBV28|many|TRBJ1-1
TGTGCCAGCAGTGTCCCTTCGGGAGGGGACACTGAAGCTTTCTTT
CASSVPSGGDTEAFF
>NA|TRBV19|many|TRBJ2-5
TGTGCCACCGCCTCCCGGGAGAGGGGCCAAGAGACCCAGTACTTC
CATASRERGQETQYF
>TRBD1|TRBV12-3/TRBV12-4|many|TRBJ1-1
TGTGCCAGCAGTCCATTGACAGGGAAGGACACTGAAGCTTTCTTT
CASSPLTGKDTEAFF
>TRBD1|TRBV5-1|NA|TRBJ1-1
TGCGCCAGCAGCCTACTCCCGACCGGACAGGGGGGCACTGAAGCTTTCTTT
CASSLLPTGQGGTEAFF
>NA|TRBV6-5|many|TRBJ1-2
TGTGCCAGCAGTTCCCCAGCACAGGGACCCCGGCATGGCTACACCTTC
CASSSPAQGPRHGYTF
>TRBD1|TRBV18|NA|TRBJ2-7
TGTGCCAGCTCACCTACGGGACAGGCTAACAACGAGCAGTACTTC
CASSPTGQANNEQYF
>NA|TRBV28|few|TRBJ1-2
TGTGCCAGCAGTGCCCGGGACACAAACTATGGCTACACCTTC
CASSARDTNYGYTF
>TRBD1|TRBV6-5|many|TRBJ1-1
TGTGCCAGCGCGCGGACAGGCAACACTGAAGCTTTCTTT
CASARTGNTEAFF
>TRBD2|TRBV7-2|NA|TRBJ2-7
TGTGCCAGCAGCTTTTCTACTAGCGGGACCGAGCAGTACTTC
CASSFSTSGTEQYF
>NA|TRBV20-1|NA|TRBJ1-1
TGCAGTGCTACAGGGTCCACTGAAGCTTTCTTT
CSATGSTEAFF
>TRBD2|TRBV9|few|TRBJ2-5
TGTGGCAGCAGCCCCGGACTAGCGGGGACCCAAGAGACCCAGTACTTC
CGSSPGLAGTQETQYF
>NA|TRBV20-1|NA|TRBJ1-1
TGCAGTTCAAACATGGAGATGAACACTGAAGCTTTCTTT
CSSNMEMNTEAFF
>TRBD2|TRBV20-1|many|TRBJ2-7
TGCAGTGCTGGGCCAGCGGGAGCGGTAGGTTCCTACGAGCAGTACTTC
CSAGPAGAVGSYEQYF
>TRBD1|TRBV4-2|many|TRBJ2-7
TGTGCCAGCAGCCAAGAGCGGGCAGGGGGTCCCTACGAGCAGTACTTC
CASSQERAGGPYEQYF
>NA|TRBV12-3/TRBV12-4|NA|TRBJ2-7
TGTGCCAGCCAATACGCAGGGGTCAACGAGCAGTACTTC
CASQYAGVNEQYF
>TRBD1|TRBV19|many|TRBJ1-2
TGTGCCAGTAGTATCGGGACAGCTAACTATGGCTACACCTTC
CASSIGTANYGYTF
>NA|TRBV6-5|many|TRBJ2-5
TGTGCCAGCAGTCAGAGACAAGAGACCCAGTACTTC
CASSQRQETQYF